This T cell receptor (beta chain) was identified during a study of T cell changes during pregnancy in multiple sclerosis. Using immunoSEQ multiplex PCR, the repertoire was profiled, and TCRdb retains in-frame clones only, with some absent. Among about 67,000 clones, 80% to 95% were seen once, and the ten largest hold 1.4%. The CDR3 spans 13 residues. Between the trimmed V and J ends, which lost 4 bases and 2 bases, there was a span of 9 bases. Germline CDR1 is SQVTM and CDR2 is ANQGSEA. This chain connects TRBV29-1 to TRBJ2-1; D is uncertain. Specimen: peripheral blood, collected in the second trimester of pregnancy. The TCR sequence derives from a female donor with multiple sclerosis, enrolled in a pregnancy study. CDR3 sequence (DNA): TGCAGCGTTGTTCCCAGTCCCTACAATGAGCAGTTCTTC. Residues: CSVVPSPYNEQFF.